Below, 10 T cell receptor beta chains from the same sample are listed, as sequenced in a study of beta chain features in type 1 diabetes listed by TCRdb under 2018. The library was prepared using the immunoSEQ multiplex PCR assay. The High Capacity cDNA Reverse Transcription Kit was used to reverse transcribe all of the isolated RNA, meaning that expressed TCRB transcripts were what got sequenced. The table comes from immuneACCESS by way of TCRdb, which keeps in-frame sequences with V and J called. Part of the clones is missing from these tables; in studies checked, under half for an unresolved V gene and the rest for unknown reasons. The sample table records about 40,000 clones; approximately 49% of these occur just once. Roughly 0.7% of the sample is in the top ten clones. Sample: central memory CD4+ T cells from blood. The origin of the receptors is a woman aged 18 to 35 in good health.

The chain carries TRBV7-8 and TRBJ1-1; 7 nucleotides agree with TRBD1. From germline, CDR1 is SGHVS and CDR2 FQNEAQ. The CDR3 is 13 amino acids. After removal of 5 bases from V and 1 base from J, the junction contained 1 base not matched to a gene. This chain's CDR3 is CASSGTANTEAFF. CDR3 DNA sequence: TGTGCCAGCAGCGGGACAGCGAACACTGAAGCTTTCTTT.

The genes are TRBV28 and TRBJ2-7; 7 bases agree with TRBD1. The CDR3 runs 13 residues. Germline V gene sequence: CDR1 MDHEN, CDR2 SYDVKM. The V segment lost 4 bases and the J segment 3 bases; nucleotides outside the gene matches: 3. CDR3 sequence reads: CASSSGQDYEQYF. In DNA form, the CDR3 reads TGTGCCAGCAGTTCCGGACAGGACTACGAGCAGTACTTC.

This clone was seen a few times. The J gene is TRBJ1-5, the V gene TRBV6-6, with D perhaps matching TRBD1 (6 bases). Per germline, CDR1 MNHNY and CDR2 SVGAGI (reference sequence). The CDR3 sequence is 14 residues long. Trimming took 6 bases from V and 7 from J, leaving 16 bases between them. CDR3: CASSQGTQKQPQHF. The CDR3 DNA follows: TGTGCCAGCAGCCAAGGGACACAGAAGCAGCCCCAGCATTTT.

The V gene is TRBV29-1, the J gene TRBJ1-4; 7 bases match TRBD1. CDR1 SQVTM and CDR2 ANQGSEA come from the germline V gene. V shed 3 bases and J 6 bases; nucleotides not matched to a gene: 4. The CDR3 loop spans 13 amino acids. The CDR3 sequence: CSVEAGGYEKLFF. The CDR3 DNA is TGCAGCGTTGAGGCAGGGGGTTATGAAAAACTGTTTTTT.

J is TRBJ1-2 and V is TRBV7-8; 7 bases match TRBD1. The CDR3 covers 14 residues. The V segment lost 3 bases and the J segment 6 bases; nucleotides outside the gene matches: 7. The germline CDR1 and CDR2 sequences are SGHVS and FQNEAQ. CDR3 DNA: TGTGCCAGCAGCTTCCCTGGAGGGGGCAATGGCTACACCTTC. It specifies CASSFPGGGNGYTF.

The chain is built from TRBV7-2 and TRBJ1-5; D is ambiguous. Germline V gene sequence: CDR1 SGHTA, CDR2 FQGNSA. There are 14 residues in the CDR3. Deletions cut 0 bases from V and 7 bases from J, with 10 bases between. This chain's CDR3 is CASSLAPGGQPQHF. The DNA for the CDR3 is TGTGCCAGCAGCTTAGCCCCAGGAGGGCAGCCCCAGCATTTT.

The chain couples TRBV5-1 to TRBJ1-2; D gene unclear. Trimming shortened V by 0 bases and J by 2 bases, and 11 bases separated the two germline ends. The CDR3 is 15 amino acids. Germline lookup yields CDR1 SGHRS and CDR2 YFSETQ. As DNA, the CDR3 is TGCGCCAGCAGCTTGGTCGCAGGTTTCAACTATGGCTACACCTTC. It is translated as CASSLVAGFNYGYTF.

This clone was seen a handful of times. J is TRBJ2-1 and V is TRBV30; 8 bases agree with TRBD1. With V trimmed by 0 bases and J by 2 bases, 6 bases remained unmatched. This CDR3 is 16 amino acids long. CDR1 and CDR2 from the germline V gene are GTSNPN and SVGIG (reference sequence). CDR3 in DNA: TGTGCCTGGAGTGTTTGGGACAGGTCAACCTACAATGAGCAGTTCTTC. It codes for CAWSVWDRSTYNEQFF.

The gene calls are TRBV19 and TRBJ2-1; D not resolved. The CDR3 length is 13 residues. Germline lookup yields CDR1 LNHDA and CDR2 SQIVND (reference sequence). The V end lost 10 bases, the J end lost 4 bases, and 14 bases lay between the germline ends. The CDR3 nucleotides are TGTGCCACCGAGTCCGGGTCTTACAATGAGCAGTTCTTC. Translated, it gives CATESGSYNEQFF.

The chain is built from TRBV2 and TRBJ1-5; D unclear. With 4 bases removed from V and 0 bases from J, the gap between germline ends came to 7 bases. Germline CDR1 and CDR2: SNHLY and FYNNEI. The CDR3 loop spans 14 amino acids. The CDR3, as DNA: TGTGCCAGCAGTGCTAGTTTTAGCAATCAGCCCCAGCATTTT. The encoded protein is CASSASFSNQPQHF.